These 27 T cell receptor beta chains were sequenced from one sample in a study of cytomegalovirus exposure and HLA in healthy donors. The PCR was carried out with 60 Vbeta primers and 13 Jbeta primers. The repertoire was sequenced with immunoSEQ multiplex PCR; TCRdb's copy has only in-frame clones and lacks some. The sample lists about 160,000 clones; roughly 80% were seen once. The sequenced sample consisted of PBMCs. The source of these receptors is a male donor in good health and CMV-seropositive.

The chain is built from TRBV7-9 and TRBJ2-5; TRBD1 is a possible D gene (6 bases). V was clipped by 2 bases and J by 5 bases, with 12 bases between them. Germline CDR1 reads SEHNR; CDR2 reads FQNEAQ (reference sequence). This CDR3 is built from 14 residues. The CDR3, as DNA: TGTGCCAGCAGCTTACGACAGGCCGGGGAGACCCAGTACTTC. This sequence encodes CASSLRQAGETQYF. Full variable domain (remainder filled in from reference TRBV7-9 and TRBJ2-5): DTGVSQNPRHKITKRGQNVTFRCDPISEHNRLYWYRQTLGQGPEFLTYFQNEAQLEKSRLLSDRFSAERPKGSFSTLEIQRTEQGDSAMYLCASSLRQAGETQYFGPGTRLLVL.

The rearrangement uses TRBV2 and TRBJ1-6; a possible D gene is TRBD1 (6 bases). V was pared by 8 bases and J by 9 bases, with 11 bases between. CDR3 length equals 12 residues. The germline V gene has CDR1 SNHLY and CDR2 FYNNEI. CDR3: CASRRGGSPLHF. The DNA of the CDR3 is TGTGCCAGCCGCCGAGGGGGTTCACCCCTCCACTTT.

In nucleotides, the CDR3 is TGTGCCAGCAGTGAAACTAGCGGGGGGGCGGGGGCCCCCTACGAGCAGTACTTC. Protein: CASSETSGGAGAPYEQYF. This chain uses TRBV6-1 with TRBJ2-7, with 13 positions matching TRBD2. The CDR3 totals 18 residues. J was trimmed by 2 bases and V by 2 bases; bases with no gene match: 9. Germline V gene sequence: CDR1 MNHNS, CDR2 SASEGT.

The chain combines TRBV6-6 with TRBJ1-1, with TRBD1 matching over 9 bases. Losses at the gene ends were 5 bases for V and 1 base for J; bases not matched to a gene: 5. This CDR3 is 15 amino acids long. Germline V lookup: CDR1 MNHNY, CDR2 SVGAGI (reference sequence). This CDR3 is CASSKGQGSNTEAFF. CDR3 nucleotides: TGTGCCAGCAGTAAGGGACAGGGATCGAACACTGAAGCTTTCTTT.

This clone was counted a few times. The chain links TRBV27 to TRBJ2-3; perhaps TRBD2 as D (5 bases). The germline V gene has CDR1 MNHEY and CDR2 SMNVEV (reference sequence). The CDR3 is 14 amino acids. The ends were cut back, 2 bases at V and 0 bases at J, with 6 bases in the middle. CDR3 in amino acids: CASSLRDSTDTQYF. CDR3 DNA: TGTGCCAGCAGTTTACGGGATAGCACAGATACGCAGTATTTT.

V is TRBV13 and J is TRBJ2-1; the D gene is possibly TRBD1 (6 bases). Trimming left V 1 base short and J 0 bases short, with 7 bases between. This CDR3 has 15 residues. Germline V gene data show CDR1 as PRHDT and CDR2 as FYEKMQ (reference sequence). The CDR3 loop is CASSLEQGSYNEQFF. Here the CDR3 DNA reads TGTGCCAGCAGCTTAGAACAGGGCTCCTACAATGAGCAGTTCTTC.

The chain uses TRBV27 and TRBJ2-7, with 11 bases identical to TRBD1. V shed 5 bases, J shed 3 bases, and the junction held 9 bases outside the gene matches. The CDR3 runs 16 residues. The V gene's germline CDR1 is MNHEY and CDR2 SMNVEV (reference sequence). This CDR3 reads CASSPLRDRGIYEQYF. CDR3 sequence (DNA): TGTGCCAGCAGTCCTCTCCGGGACAGGGGGATCTACGAGCAGTACTTC.

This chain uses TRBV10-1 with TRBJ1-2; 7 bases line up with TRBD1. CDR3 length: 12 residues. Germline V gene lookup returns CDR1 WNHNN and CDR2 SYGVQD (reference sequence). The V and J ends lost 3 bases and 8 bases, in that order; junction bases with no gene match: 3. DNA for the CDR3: TGCGCCAGCAGTGATACAGGGGAAGGCTACACCTTC. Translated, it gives CASSDTGEGYTF.

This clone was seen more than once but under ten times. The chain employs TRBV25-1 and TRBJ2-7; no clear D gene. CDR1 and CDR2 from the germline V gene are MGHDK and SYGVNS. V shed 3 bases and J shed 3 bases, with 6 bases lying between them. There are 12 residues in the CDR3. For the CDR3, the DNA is TGTGCCAGCAGTGACCTACTCTACGAGCAGTACTTC. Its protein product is CASSDLLYEQYF.

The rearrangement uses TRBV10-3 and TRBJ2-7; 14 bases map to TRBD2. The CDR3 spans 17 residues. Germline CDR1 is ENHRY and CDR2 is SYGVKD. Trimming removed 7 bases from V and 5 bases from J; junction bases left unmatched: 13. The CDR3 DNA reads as TGTGCCATCAAGACTAGCGGGGGGGTAAAGGGGCAAAACGAGCAGTACTTC. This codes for CAIKTSGGVKGQNEQYF.

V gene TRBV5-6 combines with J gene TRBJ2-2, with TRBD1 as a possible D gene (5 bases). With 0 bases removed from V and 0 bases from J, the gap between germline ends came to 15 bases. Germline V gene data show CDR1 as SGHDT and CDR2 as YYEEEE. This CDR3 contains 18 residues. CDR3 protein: CASSLAARQTANTGELFF. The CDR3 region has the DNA TGTGCCAGCAGCTTGGCCGCGAGACAGACCGCGAACACCGGGGAGCTGTTTTTT.

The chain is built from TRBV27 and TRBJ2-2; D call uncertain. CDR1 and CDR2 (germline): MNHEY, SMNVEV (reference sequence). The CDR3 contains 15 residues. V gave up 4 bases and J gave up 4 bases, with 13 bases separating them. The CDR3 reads CASSYYPGTTGELFF. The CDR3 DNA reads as TGTGCCAGCAGTTATTACCCAGGAACCACCGGGGAGCTGTTTTTT.

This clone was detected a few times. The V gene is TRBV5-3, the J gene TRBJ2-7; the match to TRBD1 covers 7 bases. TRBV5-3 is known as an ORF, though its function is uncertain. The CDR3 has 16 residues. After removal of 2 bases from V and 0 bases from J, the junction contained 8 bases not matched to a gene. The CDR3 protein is CARSFWTGSSSYEQYF. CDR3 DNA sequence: TGTGCCAGAAGCTTCTGGACAGGCTCAAGCTCCTACGAGCAGTACTTC.

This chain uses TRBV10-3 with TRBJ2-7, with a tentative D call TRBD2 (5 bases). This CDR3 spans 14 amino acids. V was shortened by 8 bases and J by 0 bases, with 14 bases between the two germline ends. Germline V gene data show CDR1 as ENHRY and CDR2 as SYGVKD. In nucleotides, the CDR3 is TGTGCCATCTCCTCTAGCTTAAGCTCCTACGAGCAGTACTTC. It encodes CAISSSLSSYEQYF.

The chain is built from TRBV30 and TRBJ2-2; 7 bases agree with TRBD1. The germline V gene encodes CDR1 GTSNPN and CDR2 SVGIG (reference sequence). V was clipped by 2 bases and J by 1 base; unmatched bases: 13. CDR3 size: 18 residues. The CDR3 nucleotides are TGTGCCTGGAGTACAGCCTCAGGGGGAGCGGAGAACACCGGGGAGCTGTTTTTT. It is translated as CAWSTASGGAENTGELFF.

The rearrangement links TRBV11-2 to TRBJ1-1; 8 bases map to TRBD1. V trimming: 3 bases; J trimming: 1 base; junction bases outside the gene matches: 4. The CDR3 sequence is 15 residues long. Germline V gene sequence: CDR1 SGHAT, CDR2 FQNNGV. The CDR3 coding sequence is TGTGCCAGCAGCTTTCAGGGGGCAGGGAACACTGAAGCTTTCTTT. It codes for CASSFQGAGNTEAFF.

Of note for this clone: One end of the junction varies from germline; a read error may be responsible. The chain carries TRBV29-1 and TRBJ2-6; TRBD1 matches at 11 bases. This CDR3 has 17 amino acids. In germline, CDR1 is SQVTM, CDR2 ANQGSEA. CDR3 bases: TGCAGCGCAACGACCGGGACAGGGGGGTCTGGGGCCAACGGCCTGACTTTC. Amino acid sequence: CSATTGTGGSGANGLTF.

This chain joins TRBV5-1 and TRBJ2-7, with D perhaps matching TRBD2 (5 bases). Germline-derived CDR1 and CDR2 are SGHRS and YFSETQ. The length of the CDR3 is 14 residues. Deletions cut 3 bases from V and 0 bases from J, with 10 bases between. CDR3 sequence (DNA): TGCGCCAGCAGCTGGACTGCGAGCTCCTACGAGCAGTACTTC. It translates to CASSWTASSYEQYF.

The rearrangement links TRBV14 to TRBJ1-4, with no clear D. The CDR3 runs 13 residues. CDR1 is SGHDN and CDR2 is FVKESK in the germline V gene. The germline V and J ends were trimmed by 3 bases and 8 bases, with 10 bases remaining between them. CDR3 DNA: TGTGCCAGCAGCCAGGACTTACAGGAAAAACTGTTTTTT. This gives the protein CASSQDLQEKLFF.

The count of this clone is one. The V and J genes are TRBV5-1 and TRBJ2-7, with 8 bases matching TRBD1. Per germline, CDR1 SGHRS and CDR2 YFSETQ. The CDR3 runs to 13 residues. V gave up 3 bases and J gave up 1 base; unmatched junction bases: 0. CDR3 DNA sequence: TGCGCCAGCAGCTGGGACAGGTCCTACGAGCAGTACTTC. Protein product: CASSWDRSYEQYF.

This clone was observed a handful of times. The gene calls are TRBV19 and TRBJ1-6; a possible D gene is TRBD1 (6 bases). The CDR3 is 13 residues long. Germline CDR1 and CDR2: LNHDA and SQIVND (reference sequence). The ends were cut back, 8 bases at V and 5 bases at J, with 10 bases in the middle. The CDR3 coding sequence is TGTGCCAGTCGACAGGTCGATAATTCACCCCTCCACTTT. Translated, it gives CASRQVDNSPLHF.

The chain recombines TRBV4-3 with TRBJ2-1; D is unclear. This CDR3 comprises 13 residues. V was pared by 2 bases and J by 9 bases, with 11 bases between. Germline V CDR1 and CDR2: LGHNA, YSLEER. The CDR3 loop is CASSQTERGEQFF. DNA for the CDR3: TGCGCCAGCAGCCAAACCGAAAGAGGTGAGCAGTTCTTC.

The CDR3 spells CASSRDRGNTEAFF. Written as DNA, the CDR3 is TGTGCCAGCTCACGGGACAGGGGGAACACTGAAGCTTTCTTT. This chain links TRBV18 with TRBJ1-1; 10 bases are shared with TRBD1. There are 14 residues in the CDR3. The V gene's germline CDR1 is KGHSH and CDR2 LQKENI. J gave up 1 base and V 4 bases, and 0 bases lay outside the gene matches.

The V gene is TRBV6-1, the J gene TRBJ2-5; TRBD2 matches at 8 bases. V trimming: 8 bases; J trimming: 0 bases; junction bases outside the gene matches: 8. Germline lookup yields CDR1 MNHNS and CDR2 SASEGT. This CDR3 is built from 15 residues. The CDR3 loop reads CASLPGGGYQETQYF. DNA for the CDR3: TGTGCCAGCCTCCCGGGAGGGGGGTACCAAGAGACCCAGTACTTC.

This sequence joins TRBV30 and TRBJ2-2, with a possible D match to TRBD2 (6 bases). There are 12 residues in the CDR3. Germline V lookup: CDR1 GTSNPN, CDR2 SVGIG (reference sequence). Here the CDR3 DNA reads TGTATCTATCGGGGGTACACCGGGGAGCTGTTTTTT. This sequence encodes CIYRGYTGELFF.

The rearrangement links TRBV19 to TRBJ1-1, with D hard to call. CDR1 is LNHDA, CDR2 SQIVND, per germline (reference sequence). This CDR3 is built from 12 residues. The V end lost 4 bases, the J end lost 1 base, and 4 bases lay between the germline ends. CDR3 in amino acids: CASSRQNTEAFF. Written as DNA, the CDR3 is TGTGCCAGTAGTAGACAGAACACTGAAGCTTTCTTT.

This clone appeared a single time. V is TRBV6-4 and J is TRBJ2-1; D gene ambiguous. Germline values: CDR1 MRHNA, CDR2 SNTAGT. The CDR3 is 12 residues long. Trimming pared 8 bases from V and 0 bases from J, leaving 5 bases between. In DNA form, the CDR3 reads TGTGCCAGCCGGAGCTCCTACAATGAGCAGTTCTTC. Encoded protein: CASRSSYNEQFF.